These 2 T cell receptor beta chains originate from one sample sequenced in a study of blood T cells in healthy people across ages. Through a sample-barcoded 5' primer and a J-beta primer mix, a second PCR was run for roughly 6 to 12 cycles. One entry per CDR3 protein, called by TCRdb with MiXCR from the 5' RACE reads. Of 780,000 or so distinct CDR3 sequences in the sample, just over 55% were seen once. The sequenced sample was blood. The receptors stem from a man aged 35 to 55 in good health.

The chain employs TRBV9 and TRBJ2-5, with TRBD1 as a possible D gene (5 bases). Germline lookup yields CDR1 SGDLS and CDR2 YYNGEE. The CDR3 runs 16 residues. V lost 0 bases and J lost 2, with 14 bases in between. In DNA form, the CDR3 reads TGTGCCAGCAGCGTAGGGACACTTGTCGCTCAAGAGACCCAGTACTTC. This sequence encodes CASSVGTLVAQETQYF.

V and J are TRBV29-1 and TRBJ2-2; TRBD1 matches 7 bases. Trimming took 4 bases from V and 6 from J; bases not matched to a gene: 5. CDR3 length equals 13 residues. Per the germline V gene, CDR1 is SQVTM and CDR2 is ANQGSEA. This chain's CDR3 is CSVGQGEAGELFF. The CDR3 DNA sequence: TGCAGCGTTGGGCAGGGGGAAGCCGGGGAGCTGTTTTTT.